This TCR beta chain was obtained from a study of blood T cell repertoires in COVID-19 (TCRdb year 2020). Regarding the complete study: The collaborator samples originated in the United States, Italy and Spain and spanned the acute and convalescent phases of COVID-19. The material from the prospective study consisted of cDNA or gDNA derived from T cells, B-cell-depleted T cells, or PBMCs. The dataset comprised deeply sampled blood TCRbeta repertoires from subjects exposed to, actively infected with, or recovered from COVID-19. The repertoires were made available in a free public database intended to serve as a resource for research on the immune response to SARS-CoV-2. The samples were drawn from two sources: the first 160 participants of the ongoing ImmuneRACE study, and 1,000 to 1,500 subjects contributed by 6 global collaborators. The sample metadata nearly always contained a de-identified subject ID, COVID-19 status, age in years and sex. Where HLA class I and class II types were available, the types were taken from metadata supplied by the sample provider, not from assay-based typing. The full study reports these points: The amount of clinical and demographic metadata varied by source and participant and was provided uncurated.

Participants in the prospective study were enrolled through a virtual design, were aged roughly 18 to 100 years, and lived in roughly 26 United States geographic areas. In the prospective study, participants were assigned to cohorts based on the clinical history participants reported in a screening survey and a study questionnaire. In the prospective study, mobile phlebotomists collected whole blood, serum and a nasopharyngeal or oropharyngeal swab from each participant. Prospective study participants could optionally give additional blood draws and questionnaires over an approximately two-month period. Blood samples from the prospective study were shipped frozen or at room temperature prior to DNA extraction. The junction shows trimming of 4 bases on V and 2 bases on J, and the gene matches do not reach 6 bases of it. The CDR3 has 15 amino acids, counting the end cysteine and phenylalanine. The CDR3 DNA has 45 bases and is translated from base 1. CDR1 and CDR2 are drawn from the germline V gene (reference sequence): MNHEY, SMNVEV.

TCRbeta CDR3 regions were amplified from genomic DNA by means of the immunoSEQ Assay, a bias-controlled multiplex PCR. Processing in the source paper ran as follows. The number of nucleated cells in each sample was estimated from the amplification of reference gene primers within the assay. To quantify the absolute abundance of each unique TCRbeta CDR3 rearrangement, sequence reads were collapsed and filtered. For each sample, productive Simpson clonality was calculated as the square root of Simpson's diversity index across productive rearrangements. Drawn from immuneACCESS, this table holds only the in-frame rearrangements with V and J called that TCRdb kept. Clones are partly lost; checked studies trace under half to an unresolved V gene and leave the rest unexplained. Clonal size and the V and J genes are those of that table, whereas D and trimming came from the DNA. In this sample the table shows about 360,000 clones, approximately 91% of which occur a single time. In total, the top ten clones hold roughly 2% of the sample.

About this clone itself: No antigen is known for it. The record has no base qualities; no much larger clone is one base away.

This clonotype was sampled from a woman aged 40-49 years with acute COVID-19. Source material: PBMCs or T cells enriched from blood (not recorded which). The sequence is built from TRBV27 and TRBJ2-7, with 9 central nucleotides matching TRBD2. The DNA is TGTGCCAGCAGTTCGGTTGCTAGCGGGGCCTACGAGCAGTACTTC. The resulting protein is CASSSVASGAYEQYF.